This paragraph reports one TCR beta chain. The antigen is unknown. This entry is derived from a study of cytomegalovirus exposure and HLA in healthy donors. Study-level results: CMV serostatus alone was available as immune exposure information. Most of the CMV-associated TCR beta chains (in a later analysis) appeared to be HLA-restricted. Prior analysis indicated that the majority of TCR beta V segments exhibited productivity approximately 90% or approximately 30% of the time.

V lost 5 bases and J lost 7, with 12 bases in between. CDR1 and CDR2 from the germline V gene are SGHTA and FQGNSA. The length of the CDR3 is 13 residues. PCR involved 60 Vbeta and 13 Jbeta primers. Clones were sequenced by immunoSEQ multiplex PCR, and TCRdb holds only the in-frame ones, with some missing. This table holds roughly 44,000 clones, 81% found once. The chain combines TRBV7-2 with TRBJ1-5; D ambiguous. The sequencing input was PBMCs. The sequence derives from a man aged 50 to 59 in good health and CMV-seronegative. Written as DNA, the CDR3 is TGTGCCAGCAGCCGCGCCGCGGGACAGCCCCAGCATTTT. Residues: CASSRAAGQPQHF.